This record looks at one T cell receptor beta chain sequence and its context. Its cognate antigen is unknown. This specimen belongs to a study of T cell responses to AZD1222 COVID-19 vaccine. The protocol was immunoSEQ multiplex PCR, while the TCRdb copy is restricted to in-frame clones and leaves out a portion. The sample includes 250,000 to 300,000 clones, 90% to 95% seen only once; the top ten take around 0.58%. Study-level results: A mostly white British donor set with more females was recruited, and clonal diversity was possibly underestimated.

The trim removed 0 bases at V and 3 bases at J, leaving 3 bases unmatched. Germline V gives CDR1 MGHRA, CDR2 YSYEKL. This CDR3 region has 15 residues. Material: peripheral blood, obtained 28 days after the second AZD1222 dose. This TCR was sampled from an adult who received the AZD1222 COVID-19 vaccine. The chain employs TRBV4-1 and TRBJ2-7; 9 nucleotides line up with TRBD1. The CDR3 reads CASSQDGTGRYEQYF. DNA of the CDR3: TGCGCCAGCAGCCAAGACGGGACAGGGCGCTACGAGCAGTACTTC.